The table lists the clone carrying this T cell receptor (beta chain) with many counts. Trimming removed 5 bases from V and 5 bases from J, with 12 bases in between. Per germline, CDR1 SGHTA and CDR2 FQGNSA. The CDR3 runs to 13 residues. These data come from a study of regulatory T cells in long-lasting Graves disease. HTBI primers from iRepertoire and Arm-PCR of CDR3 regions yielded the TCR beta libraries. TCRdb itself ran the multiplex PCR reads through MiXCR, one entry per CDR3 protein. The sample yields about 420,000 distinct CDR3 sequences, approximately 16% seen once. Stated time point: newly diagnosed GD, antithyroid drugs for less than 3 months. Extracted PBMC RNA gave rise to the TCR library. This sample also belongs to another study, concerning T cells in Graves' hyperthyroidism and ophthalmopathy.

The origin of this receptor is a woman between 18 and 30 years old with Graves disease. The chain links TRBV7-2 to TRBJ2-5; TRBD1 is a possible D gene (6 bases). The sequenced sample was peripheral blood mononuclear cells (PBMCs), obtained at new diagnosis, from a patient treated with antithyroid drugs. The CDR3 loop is CASSPGDTETQYF. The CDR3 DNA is TGTGCCAGCAGCCCAGGGGACACGGAGACCCAGTACTTC.